The 4 T cell receptor beta chains below were found in one sample sequenced in a study of T cell responses to AZD1222 COVID-19 vaccine. Profiling relied on immunoSEQ multiplex PCR, and the TCRdb table lists in-frame clones only, not all of them. Here the sample spans more than 120,000 clones, almost 95% being singletons. The input for sequencing was peripheral blood, taken 28 days after the second AZD1222 dose. The receptors originated from an adult who received the AZD1222 COVID-19 vaccine.

The rearrangement joins TRBV11-2 to TRBJ2-1; D is possibly TRBD2 (6 bases). Trimming took off 2 bases at V and 7 bases at J, with 9 bases between the two ends. Germline CDR1 SGHAT, CDR2 FQNNGV. The CDR3 spans 13 residues. The CDR3 DNA follows: TGTGCCAGCAGCTTATCAGCGGGTAATGAGCAGTTCTTC. Its protein is CASSLSAGNEQFF.

The chain couples TRBV7-2 to TRBJ1-3; D gene uncertain. Germline V gene data show CDR1 as SGHTA and CDR2 as FQGNSA. V lost 5 bases and J 5 bases, leaving 19 bases between the germline ends. CDR3 length: 16 residues. The CDR3 DNA is TGTGCCAGCAGCCCCCTCGACATGGGAGGCAGAAACACCATATATTTT. This encodes CASSPLDMGGRNTIYF.

V usage is TRBV3-1 (or the pseudogene TRBV3-2) and J usage is TRBJ2-2; 9 nucleotides agree with TRBD2. The CDR3 spans 17 residues. V lost 6 bases and J lost 5; bases outside the gene matches: 13. CDR1 is LGHDT and CDR2 is YNNKEL in the germline V gene (reference sequence). The CDR3 protein is CASRQPAAGGGTGELFF. DNA of the CDR3: TGTGCCAGCAGGCAACCCGCAGCGGGAGGAGGGACCGGGGAGCTGTTTTTT.

This chain joins TRBV7-2 and TRBJ1-6, with 7 positions matching TRBD1. Germline CDR1 SGHTA, CDR2 FQGNSA. With V trimmed by 0 bases and J by 3 bases, 2 bases remained unmatched. CDR3 length: 16 amino acids. The CDR3 sequence is CASSLAGDSYNSPLHF. DNA of the CDR3: TGTGCCAGCAGCTTAGCAGGGGACAGCTATAATTCACCCCTCCACTTT.